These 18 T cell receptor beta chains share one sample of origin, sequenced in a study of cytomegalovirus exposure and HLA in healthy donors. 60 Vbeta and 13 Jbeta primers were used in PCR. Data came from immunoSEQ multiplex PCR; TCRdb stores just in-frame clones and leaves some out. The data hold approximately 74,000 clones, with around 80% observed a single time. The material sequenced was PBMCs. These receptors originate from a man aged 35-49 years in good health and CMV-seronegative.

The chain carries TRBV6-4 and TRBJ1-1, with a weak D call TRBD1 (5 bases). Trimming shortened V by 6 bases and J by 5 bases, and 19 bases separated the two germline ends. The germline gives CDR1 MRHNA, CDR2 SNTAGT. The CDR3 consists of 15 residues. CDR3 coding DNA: TGTGCCAGCAGGGACGAGGGGACGGGGGAAACTGAAGCTTTCTTT. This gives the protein CASRDEGTGETEAFF.

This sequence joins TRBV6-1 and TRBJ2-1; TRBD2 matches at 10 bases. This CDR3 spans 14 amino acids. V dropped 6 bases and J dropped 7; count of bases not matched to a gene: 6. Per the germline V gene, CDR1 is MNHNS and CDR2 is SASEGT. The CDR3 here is CASRVAGGRNEQFF. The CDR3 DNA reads TGTGCCAGCAGAGTAGCGGGAGGACGTAATGAGCAGTTCTTC.

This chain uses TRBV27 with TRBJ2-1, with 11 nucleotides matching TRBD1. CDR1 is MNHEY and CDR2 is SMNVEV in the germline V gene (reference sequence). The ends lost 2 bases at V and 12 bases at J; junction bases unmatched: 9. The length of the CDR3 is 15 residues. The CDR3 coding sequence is TGTGCCAGCAGTTTAGGCGGACAGGGGGCAACAGCGCAGTTCTTC. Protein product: CASSLGGQGATAQFF.

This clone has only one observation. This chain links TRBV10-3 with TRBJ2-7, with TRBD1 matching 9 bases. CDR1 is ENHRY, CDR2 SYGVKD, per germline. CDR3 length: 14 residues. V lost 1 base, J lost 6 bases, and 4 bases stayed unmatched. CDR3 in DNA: TGTGCCATCAGTGAGTGGGACAGGGATGGCGAGCAGTACTTC. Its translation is CAISEWDRDGEQYF.

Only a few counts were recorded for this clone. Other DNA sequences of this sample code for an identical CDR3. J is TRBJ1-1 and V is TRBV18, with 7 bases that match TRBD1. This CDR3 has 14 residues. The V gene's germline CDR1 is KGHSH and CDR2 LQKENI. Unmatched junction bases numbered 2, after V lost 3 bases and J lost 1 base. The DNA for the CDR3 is TGTGCCAGCTCACCCGGACAGGCGAACACTGAAGCTTTCTTT. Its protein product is CASSPGQANTEAFF. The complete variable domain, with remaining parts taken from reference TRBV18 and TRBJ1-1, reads NAGVMQNPRHLVRRRGQEARLRCSPMKGHSHVYWYRQLPEEGLKFMVYLQKENIIDESGMPKERFSAEFPKEGPSILRIQQVVRGDSAAYFCASSPGQANTEAFFGQGTRLTVV.

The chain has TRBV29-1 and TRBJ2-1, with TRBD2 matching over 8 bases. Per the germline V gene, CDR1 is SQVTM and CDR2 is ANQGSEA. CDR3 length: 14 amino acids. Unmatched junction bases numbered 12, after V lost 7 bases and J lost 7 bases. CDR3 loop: CSAVAGRARNEQFF. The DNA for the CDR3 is TGCAGCGCTGTAGCGGGAAGAGCACGGAATGAGCAGTTCTTC.

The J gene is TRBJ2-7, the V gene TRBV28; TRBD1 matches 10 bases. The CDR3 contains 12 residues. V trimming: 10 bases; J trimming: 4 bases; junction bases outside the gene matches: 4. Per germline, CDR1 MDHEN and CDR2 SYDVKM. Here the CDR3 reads CATWDRGYEQYF. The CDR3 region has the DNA TGTGCCACCTGGGACAGGGGATACGAGCAGTACTTC.

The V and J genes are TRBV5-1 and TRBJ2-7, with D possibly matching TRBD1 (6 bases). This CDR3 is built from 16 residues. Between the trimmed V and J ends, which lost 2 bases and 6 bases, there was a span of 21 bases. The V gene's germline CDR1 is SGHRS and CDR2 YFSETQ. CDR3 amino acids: CASSLTQGFSPLEQYF. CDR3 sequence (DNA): TGCGCCAGCAGCTTAACACAGGGATTTTCCCCTCTCGAGCAGTACTTC.

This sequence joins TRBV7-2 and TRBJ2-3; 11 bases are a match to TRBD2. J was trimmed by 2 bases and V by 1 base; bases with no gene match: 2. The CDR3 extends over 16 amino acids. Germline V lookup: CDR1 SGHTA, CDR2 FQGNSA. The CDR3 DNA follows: TGTGCCAGCAGCTTAGGGGGACTAGCGGCCACAGATACGCAGTATTTT. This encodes CASSLGGLAATDTQYF.

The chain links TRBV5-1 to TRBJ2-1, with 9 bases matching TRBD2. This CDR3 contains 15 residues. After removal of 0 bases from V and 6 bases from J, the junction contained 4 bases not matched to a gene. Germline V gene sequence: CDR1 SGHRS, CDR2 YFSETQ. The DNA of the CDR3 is TGCGCCAGCAGCTTGGCCCAAGCGGGAGGCAATGAGCAGTTCTTC. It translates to CASSLAQAGGNEQFF.

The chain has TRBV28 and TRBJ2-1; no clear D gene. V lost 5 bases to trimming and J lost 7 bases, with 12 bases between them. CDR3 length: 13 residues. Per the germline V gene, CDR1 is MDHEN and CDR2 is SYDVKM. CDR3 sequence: CASSASHLNEQFF. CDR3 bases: TGTGCCAGCAGTGCCTCCCACTTAAATGAGCAGTTCTTC.

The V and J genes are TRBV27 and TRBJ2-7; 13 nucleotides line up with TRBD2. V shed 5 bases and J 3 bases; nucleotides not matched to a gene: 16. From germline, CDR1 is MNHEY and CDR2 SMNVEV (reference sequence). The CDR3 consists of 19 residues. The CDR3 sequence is CASSPSRTSGSIRIYEQYF. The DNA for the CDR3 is TGTGCCAGCAGTCCTTCCCGGACTAGCGGGAGTATTCGGATCTACGAGCAGTACTTC.

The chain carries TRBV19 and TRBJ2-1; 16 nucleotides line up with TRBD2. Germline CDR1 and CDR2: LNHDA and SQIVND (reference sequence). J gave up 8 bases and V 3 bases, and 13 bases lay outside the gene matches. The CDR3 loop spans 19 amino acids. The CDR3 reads CASSIAGTSGRGPLDEQFF. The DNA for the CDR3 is TGTGCCAGTAGTATCGCCGGGACTAGCGGGAGGGGACCTTTGGATGAGCAGTTCTTC.

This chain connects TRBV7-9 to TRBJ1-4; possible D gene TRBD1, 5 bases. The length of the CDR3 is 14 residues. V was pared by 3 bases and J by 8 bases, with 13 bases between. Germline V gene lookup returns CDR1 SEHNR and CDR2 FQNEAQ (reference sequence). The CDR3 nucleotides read TGTGCCAGCAGCTTCCCATGGGGGGAAGAAAAACTGTTTTTT. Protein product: CASSFPWGEEKLFF.

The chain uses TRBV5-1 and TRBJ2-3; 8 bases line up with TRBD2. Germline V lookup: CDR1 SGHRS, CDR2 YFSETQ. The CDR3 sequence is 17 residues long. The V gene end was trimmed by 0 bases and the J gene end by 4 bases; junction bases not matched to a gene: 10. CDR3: CASSLAAGGTGADTQYF. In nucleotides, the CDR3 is TGCGCCAGCAGCTTGGCCGCGGGGGGTACCGGGGCAGATACGCAGTATTTT.

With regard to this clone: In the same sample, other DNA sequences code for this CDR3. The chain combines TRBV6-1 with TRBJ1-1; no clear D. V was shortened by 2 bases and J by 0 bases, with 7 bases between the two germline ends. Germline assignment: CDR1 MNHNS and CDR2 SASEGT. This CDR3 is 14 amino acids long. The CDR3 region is CASSETGMNTEAFF. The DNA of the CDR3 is TGTGCCAGCAGTGAAACGGGAATGAACACTGAAGCTTTCTTT.

This CDR3 reads CASRSGGGEFYSNQPQHF. Written as DNA, the CDR3 is TGTGCAAGTCGCTCGGGAGGGGGCGAGTTCTATAGCAATCAGCCCCAGCATTTT. V is TRBV12-2 and J is TRBJ1-5. TRBV12-2 is recorded as a pseudogene. The CDR3 has 18 amino acids.

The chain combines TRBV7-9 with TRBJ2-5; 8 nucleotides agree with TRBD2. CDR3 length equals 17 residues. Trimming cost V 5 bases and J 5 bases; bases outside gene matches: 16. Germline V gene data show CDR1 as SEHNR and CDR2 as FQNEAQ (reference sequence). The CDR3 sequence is CASSPGRGGASGETQYF. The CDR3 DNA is TGTGCCAGCAGCCCTGGTCGGGGGGGGGCATCTGGGGAGACCCAGTACTTC.